The 25 T cell receptor beta chains given below trace back to one sample, sequenced in a study of early T cells in non-severe SARS-CoV-2 infection. From the 5' RACE reads, TCRdb called clonotypes with MiXCR, one entry per CDR3 protein. The sample gives 25,000 to 35,000 distinct CDR3 sequences, about 5.2% of which show up once; 3.5% is in the top ten. The sequenced sample was whole blood. All receptors derive from an adult who was a healthcare worker with PCR-confirmed SARS-CoV-2 infection or an uninfected control (not recorded which).

There are many counts of this clonotype. The rearrangement joins TRBV5-6 to TRBJ2-2, with D possibly matching TRBD1 (6 bases). V lost 4 bases and J lost 0, with 13 bases in between. Per germline, CDR1 SGHDT and CDR2 YYEEEE. The CDR3 contains 16 residues. CDR3 DNA: TGTGCCAGCAGCACCTACAGGGTCTCGAACACCGGGGAGCTGTTTTTT. It codes for CASSTYRVSNTGELFF.

This clonotype was seen repeatedly, ten times or more. At one of its ends the junction is not consistent with the germline gene, which may arise from a read error. The rearrangement joins TRBV7-2 to TRBJ1-1; no clear D. CDR3 size: 13 residues. The germline gives CDR1 SGHTA, CDR2 FQGNSA. CDR3 amino acids: CASMVSVWAEVFF. The CDR3 nucleotides are TGTGCCAGCATGGTCAGCGTTTGGGCTGAAGTTTTCTTT.

This rearrangement joins TRBV6-6 to TRBJ2-1; 7 nucleotides align to TRBD2. This CDR3 has 14 amino acids. The germline gives CDR1 MNHNY, CDR2 SVGAGI (reference sequence). V shed 5 bases, J shed 12 bases, and the junction held 13 bases outside the gene matches. CDR3: CASSLGGPKDGQFF. In DNA, the CDR3 is TGTGCCAGCAGTCTGGGAGGGCCAAAGGATGGGCAGTTCTTC.

In this sample, this clonotype turned up many times. This chain joins TRBV18 and TRBJ2-1, with D unclear. The CDR3 consists of 15 residues. Germline CDR1 KGHSH, CDR2 LQKENI. The V end lost 3 bases, the J end lost 1 base, and 10 bases lay between the germline ends. This CDR3 reads CASSPTANSYNEQFF. CDR3 coding DNA: TGTGCCAGCTCACCCACCGCTAATTCCTACAATGAGCAGTTCTTC.

This clonotype has a handful of counts. The V and J genes are TRBV18 and TRBJ1-5, with D possibly TRBD1 on 5 matching bases. The CDR3 loop spans 16 amino acids. CDR1 and CDR2 from the germline V gene are KGHSH and LQKENI. Trimming stripped 3 bases from V and 4 bases from J, with 16 bases between. The CDR3 protein is CASSPSGGDGNQPQHF. As DNA, the CDR3 is TGTGCCAGCTCACCGAGTGGAGGGGACGGAAATCAGCCCCAGCATTTT.

This clonotype occurred many times. The J gene is TRBJ1-5, the V gene TRBV7-2, with D uncertain. V was cut by 5 bases and J by 0 bases, with 5 bases left in between. Germline assignment: CDR1 SGHTA and CDR2 FQGNSA. CDR3 length: 13 amino acids. The CDR3 region has the DNA TGTGCCAGCAGCCCTTCTAGCAATCAGCCCCAGCATTTT. Translated, it gives CASSPSSNQPQHF. The entire variable domain, with the rest obtained from reference TRBV7-2 and TRBJ1-5, is as follows: GAGVSQSPSNKVTEKGKDVELRCDPISGHTALYWYRQSLGQGLEFLIYFQGNSAPDKSGLPSDRFSAERTGGSVSTLTIQRTQQEDSAVYLCASSPSSNQPQHFGDGTRLSIL.

This clonotype was counted ten times or more. The rearrangement links TRBV6-2 or TRBV6-3 to TRBJ2-1, with D possibly TRBD1 on 6 matching bases. Germline values: CDR1 MNHEY, CDR2 SVGEGT. The CDR3 spans 16 residues. V dropped 2 bases and J dropped 2 bases, with 13 bases sitting between them. This CDR3 is CASSYGRGQAYNEQFF. CDR3 DNA: TGTGCCAGCAGTTACGGCAGGGGTCAGGCCTACAATGAGCAGTTCTTC.

This clonotype was counted between two and nine times. The chain recombines TRBV5-4 with TRBJ1-1; no reliable D call. The CDR3 sequence is 15 residues long. Germline V gene lookup returns CDR1 SGHNT and CDR2 YYREEE (reference sequence). Trimming stripped 4 bases from V and 3 bases from J, with 16 bases between. CDR3 coding DNA: TGTGCCAGCAGCCCGTGGGGTTCCGACTACACTGAAGCTTTCTTT. This gives the protein CASSPWGSDYTEAFF.

This clonotype appeared many times. J is TRBJ1-1 and V is TRBV19; D unclear. Trimming removed 10 bases from V and 0 bases from J, with 15 bases in between. CDR1 and CDR2 (germline): LNHDA, SQIVND (reference sequence). This CDR3 contains 14 residues. CDR3 protein: CATKRGGMNTEAFF. CDR3 coding DNA: TGTGCCACTAAGCGTGGCGGAATGAACACTGAAGCTTTCTTT.

The table lists this clonotype with a few counts. This chain joins TRBV7-2 and TRBJ2-2, with a weak D call TRBD2 (5 bases). The CDR3 spans 15 residues. Trimming shortened V by 1 base and J by 0 bases, and 6 bases separated the two germline ends. Germline V gene sequence: CDR1 SGHTA, CDR2 FQGNSA. CDR3 protein: CASSLGTSNTGELFF. CDR3 in DNA: TGTGCCAGCAGCTTAGGGACTTCGAACACCGGGGAGCTGTTTTTT. Using reference TRBV7-2 and TRBJ2-2 for the parts outside the CDR3, the full variable domain is GAGVSQSPSNKVTEKGKDVELRCDPISGHTALYWYRQSLGQGLEFLIYFQGNSAPDKSGLPSDRFSAERTGGSVSTLTIQRTQQEDSAVYLCASSLGTSNTGELFFGEGSRLTVL.

This clonotype was seen repeatedly, ten times or more. This rearrangement joins TRBV7-2 to TRBJ2-7; perhaps D is TRBD1 or TRBD2 (5 bases each). Deletions cut 7 bases from V and 2 bases from J, with 15 bases between. This CDR3 comprises 14 residues. CDR1 SGHTA and CDR2 FQGNSA come from the germline V gene. For the CDR3, the DNA is TGTGCCAGCAACCCGCCAGGGACCACCTACGAGCAGTACTTC. It translates to CASNPPGTTYEQYF.

Ten or more counts support this clonotype. The rearrangement joins TRBV15 to TRBJ2-7; 9 nucleotides align to TRBD2. Germline lookup yields CDR1 LNHNV and CDR2 YYDKDF (reference sequence). With V trimmed by 3 bases and J by 0 bases, 3 bases remained unmatched. This CDR3 is built from 15 residues. For the CDR3, the DNA is TGTGCCACCAGCAGCGGGACTAGCCCCTCCTACGAGCAGTACTTC. Translated, it gives CATSSGTSPSYEQYF.

This clonotype was found a few times. The chain employs TRBV9 and TRBJ2-7; D is perhaps TRBD1 (5 bases). This CDR3 has 15 residues. V lost 4 bases to trimming and J lost 3 bases, with 17 bases between them. The germline CDR1 and CDR2 sequences are SGDLS and YYNGEE. The CDR3 DNA reads as TGTGCCAGCAGCCCTTACGACAGTTTCGACTACGAGCAGTACTTC. As protein: CASSPYDSFDYEQYF.

In its sample, this clonotype is medium-sized. The chain combines TRBV7-9 with TRBJ2-1; perhaps TRBD2 as D (5 bases). In germline, CDR1 is SEHNR, CDR2 FQNEAQ (reference sequence). Trimming left V 4 bases short and J 0 bases short, with 10 bases between. The length of the CDR3 is 15 residues. CDR3 in DNA: TGTGCCAGCAGCTCTCGGGGAAGCTCCTACAATGAGCAGTTCTTC. Protein product: CASSSRGSSYNEQFF.

This clonotype was detected ten times or more. The chain joins TRBV6-5 to TRBJ2-2; TRBD1 matches at 9 bases. The CDR3 spans 15 residues. Germline trimming cut 5 bases from V and 5 bases from J; bases unmatched to any gene: 6. Germline V gene sequence: CDR1 MNHEY, CDR2 SVGAGI. This CDR3 reads CASSRGQGKTGELFF. For the CDR3, the DNA is TGTGCCAGCAGTCGTGGACAGGGGAAAACCGGGGAGCTGTTTTTT.

The chain has TRBV3-1 and TRBJ2-7; D gene uncertain. Per germline, CDR1 LGHDT and CDR2 YNNKEL (reference sequence). The ends were cut back, 0 bases at V and 6 bases at J, with 12 bases in the middle. The CDR3 runs to 14 residues. The CDR3 spells CASSQDGLRSEQYF. In DNA form, the CDR3 reads TGTGCCAGCAGCCAAGATGGGCTCAGGTCCGAGCAGTACTTC.

At least ten counts were recorded for this clonotype. The V call is TRBV18, the J call TRBJ2-5; D is uncertain. Germline V gene sequence: CDR1 KGHSH, CDR2 LQKENI. The CDR3 loop spans 15 amino acids. The V and J ends lost 1 base and 4 bases respectively, with 13 bases between them. The CDR3 DNA reads TGTGCCAGCTCACCACTGGACCGTCCCGGAGAGACCCAGTACTTC. Its protein product is CASSPLDRPGETQYF.

This clonotype was seen many times. The rearrangement links TRBV3-1 to TRBJ2-1; D is ambiguous. CDR1 is LGHDT, CDR2 YNNKEL, per germline (reference sequence). Trimming removed 3 bases at V and 5 bases at J, with 11 bases between. This CDR3 is built from 14 residues. This CDR3 reads CASSHPRGNNEQFF. The CDR3 coding sequence is TGTGCCAGCAGCCATCCCCGCGGAAACAATGAGCAGTTCTTC.

In this sample, this clonotype turned up a few times. The chain joins TRBV6-6 to TRBJ2-7; 12 bases match TRBD2. Germline-derived CDR1 and CDR2 are MNHNY and SVGAGI (reference sequence). The trim removed 2 bases at V and 0 bases at J, leaving 2 bases unmatched. The CDR3 is 16 residues long. The CDR3 DNA reads as TGTGCCAGCAGTTACCCACTAGCGGGAGGCTCCTACGAGCAGTACTTC. Its protein product is CASSYPLAGGSYEQYF.

The table lists this clonotype with a few counts. V gene TRBV7-3 combines with J gene TRBJ2-4; a possible D gene is TRBD1 (6 bases). V gave up 1 base and J gave up 5 bases, with 9 bases separating them. Germline-derived CDR1 and CDR2 are SGHTA and FQGTGA. The CDR3 spans 14 residues. The CDR3 nucleotides are TGTGCCAGCAGCTTAAACAGGGCCGAAAACATTCAGTACTTC. Its translation is CASSLNRAENIQYF.

This clonotype has a count of ten or more. The genes are TRBV5-1 and TRBJ1-1; unclear D gene. This CDR3 is built from 13 residues. Germline V gene lookup returns CDR1 SGHRS and CDR2 YFSETQ. The germline V and J ends were trimmed by 1 base and 4 bases, with 8 bases remaining between them. CDR3 DNA sequence: TGCGCCAGCAGCTTGTGGGTGAGCACTGAAGCTTTCTTT. It yields the protein CASSLWVSTEAFF.

This clonotype was seen many times. J is TRBJ2-7 and V is TRBV7-8, with TRBD2 matching over 8 bases. This CDR3 is 14 amino acids long. Germline CDR1 reads SGHVS; CDR2 reads FQNEAQ. The V segment lost 4 bases and the J segment 4 bases; nucleotides outside the gene matches: 6. In nucleotides, the CDR3 is TGTGCCAGCAGCTCTGGCGGGGGGCGGTACGAGCAGTACTTC. Its translation is CASSSGGGRYEQYF.

This clonotype appeared many times. This chain links TRBV12-5 with TRBJ2-5, with 9 bases that match TRBD1. Looked up from germline, CDR1 is LGHNT and CDR2 is FRNRAP. V shed 2 bases and J 3 bases; nucleotides not matched to a gene: 13. CDR3 length: 18 residues. The CDR3: CASGLPPLLRTGEETQYF. The CDR3 nucleotides are TGTGCTAGTGGTTTGCCCCCCCTCCTTAGGACAGGGGAAGAGACCCAGTACTTC.

This clonotype was detected many times. The gene calls are TRBV6-2 or TRBV6-3 and TRBJ2-1, with D hard to call. V was clipped by 5 bases and J by 8 bases, with 10 bases between them. Germline CDR1 reads MNHEY; CDR2 reads SVGEGT. This CDR3 has 12 amino acids. The CDR3 DNA reads TGTGCCAGCAGTCGATCCGCTTATGAGCAGTTCTTC. This sequence encodes CASSRSAYEQFF.

This clonotype was seen many times. The chain uses TRBV4-2 and TRBJ2-5; D gene uncertain. Looked up from germline, CDR1 is LGHNA and CDR2 is YNFKEQ. Trimming pared 1 base from V and 1 base from J, leaving 7 bases between. The CDR3 totals 14 residues. In DNA form, the CDR3 reads TGTGCCAGCAGCCAAGGGTCCCGCCAAGAGACCCAGTACTTC. Its translation is CASSQGSRQETQYF.